This T cell receptor (beta chain) was captured in a study of CD8 T cells in Susac syndrome. About this clonotype: What it binds is not known.

The ends were cut back, 3 bases at V and 8 bases at J, with 14 bases in the middle. The CDR3 is made up of 13 amino acids. Germline V gives CDR1 SGHNT, CDR2 YENEEA. Study results and limitations: Only a relatively small number of individuals were included in the TCR sequencing and HLA analysis.

An amount of RNA that ranged from 0.5 to 1 ug was reverse transcribed with random hexamers. Coverage of TCR beta CDR3 amplification by immunoSEQ multiplex PCR extended to 54 Vbeta and 13 Jbeta. TCRdb used MiXCR to reprocess the immunoSEQ multiplex PCR reads, holding one entry per CDR3 protein. This repertoire shows roughly 120,000 distinct CDR3 sequences, 96% found once; its top ten account for just over 0.095%. The authors sequenced TCR beta from blood CD8+ and CD4+ T cells. TEMRA cells were FACS-enriched, unlike CD8+ and CD4+ T cells, which were negatively isolated. This chain connects TRBV11-3 to TRBJ2-7; the D is unclear. The clonotype originates from a human donor in good health. Sequenced: CD4+ T cells from PBMCs. The chain's CDR3 is CASSFGRLIQQYF. The CDR3 nucleotides read TGTGCCAGCAGCTTCGGACGGCTTATCCAGCAGTACTTC.